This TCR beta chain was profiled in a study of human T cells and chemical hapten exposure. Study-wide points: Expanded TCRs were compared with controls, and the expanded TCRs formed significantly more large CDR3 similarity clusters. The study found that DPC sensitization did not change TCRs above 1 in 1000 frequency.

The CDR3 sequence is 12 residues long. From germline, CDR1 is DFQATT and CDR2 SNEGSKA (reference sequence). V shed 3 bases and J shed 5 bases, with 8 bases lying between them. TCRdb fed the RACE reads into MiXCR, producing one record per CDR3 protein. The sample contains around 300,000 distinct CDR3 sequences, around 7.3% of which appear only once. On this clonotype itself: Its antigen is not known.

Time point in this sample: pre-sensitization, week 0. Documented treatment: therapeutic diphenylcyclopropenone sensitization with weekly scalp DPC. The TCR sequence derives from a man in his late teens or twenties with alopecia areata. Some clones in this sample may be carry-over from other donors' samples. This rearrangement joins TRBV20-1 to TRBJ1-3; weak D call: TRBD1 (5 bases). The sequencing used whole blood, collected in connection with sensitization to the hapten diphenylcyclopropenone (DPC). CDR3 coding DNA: TGCAGTGCTAGCGGGGGTCGAAACACCATATATTTT. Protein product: CSASGGRNTIYF.